These T cell receptor beta chains were read from a single sample in a study of T cell repertoires in cytomegalovirus infection. TCRdb processed the reads anew with MiXCR; each CDR3 protein has one entry. The data contain under 350,000 distinct CDR3 sequences, around 9.5% of them singletons. Material: PBMCs. The receptors originated from a human donor in good health (CMV status not recorded). Some clones in this sample may be carry-over from other donors' samples. Each CDR3 is given with its conserved first and last residue. The D gene is left open where the match is weak. The size entry is marked missing in some rows and otherwise reads once, few, many or a size class.

abundance: NA; v_gene: TRBV5-8; d_gene: NA; j_gene: TRBJ2-2; CDR3nt: TGTGCCAGCAGCTTGGGAGCAGCTCGGATCACCCGGGAGCTGTTTTTT; CDR3aa: CASSLGAARITRELFF
abundance: many; v_gene: TRBV7-2; d_gene: NA; j_gene: TRBJ2-2; CDR3nt: TGTGCCAGCAGCCGGAGCGGGTGGGACACCGGGGAGCTGTTTTTT; CDR3aa: CASSRSGWDTGELFF
abundance: NA; v_gene: TRBV18; d_gene: NA; j_gene: TRBJ1-1; CDR3nt: TGTGCCAGCTCACCTGGGGCGGGGCACACTGAAGCTTTCTTT; CDR3aa: CASSPGAGHTEAFF
abundance: few; v_gene: TRBV7-9; d_gene: NA; j_gene: TRBJ1-2; CDR3nt: TGTGCCAGCAGCTTGAAGCCCAGGGATGGCTACACCTTC; CDR3aa: CASSLKPRDGYTF
abundance: many; v_gene: TRBV7-2; d_gene: TRBD1; j_gene: TRBJ2-1; CDR3nt: TGTGCCAGCAGTAAACGCGGGACAGGCCTATCCTACAATGAGCAGTTCTTC; CDR3aa: CASSKRGTGLSYNEQFF
abundance: few; v_gene: TRBV7-9; d_gene: TRBD1; j_gene: TRBJ1-1; CDR3nt: TGTGCCAGCAGCAAAGGGGGACAGGGGTACACTGAAGCTTTCTTT; CDR3aa: CASSKGGQGYTEAFF
abundance: many; v_gene: TRBV7-2; d_gene: TRBD2; j_gene: TRBJ2-5; CDR3nt: TGTGCCAGCAGCTCCAAGTGGGTAGCGGGAGGACAAAGAGTGCAAGAGACCCAGTACTTC; CDR3aa: CASSSKWVAGGQRVQETQYF
abundance: few; v_gene: TRBV20-1; d_gene: NA; j_gene: TRBJ2-7; CDR3nt: TGCAGTGTGCGTCCAGCGGCCTCCTACGAGCAGTACTTC; CDR3aa: CSVRPAASYEQYF
abundance: many; v_gene: TRBV7-2; d_gene: NA; j_gene: TRBJ1-4; CDR3nt: TGTGCCAGCAGCTTAGCTAACCCTGAAAAACTGTTTTTT; CDR3aa: CASSLANPEKLFF
abundance: many; v_gene: TRBV7-2; d_gene: NA; j_gene: TRBJ2-1; CDR3nt: TGTGCCAGCAGCTTAGTGTACAATGAGCAGTTCTTC; CDR3aa: CASSLVYNEQFF
abundance: NA; v_gene: TRBV29-1; d_gene: TRBD1; j_gene: TRBJ2-3; CDR3nt: TGCAGCTCAGGGCAGGGGGCAGATACGCAGTATTTT; CDR3aa: CSSGQGADTQYF
abundance: NA; v_gene: TRBV6-1; d_gene: NA; j_gene: TRBJ2-1; CDR3nt: TGTGCCAGCAGCCGCAGGGTCGAGGAGCAGTTCTTC; CDR3aa: CASSRRVEEQFF
abundance: many; v_gene: TRBV27; d_gene: NA; j_gene: TRBJ2-1; CDR3nt: TGTGCCAGCAGTTTGACCCTAACTTCCAGCTCCTACAATGAGCAGTTCTTC; CDR3aa: CASSLTLTSSSYNEQFF
abundance: many; v_gene: TRBV7-9; d_gene: TRBD2; j_gene: TRBJ2-1; CDR3nt: TGTGCCAGCAGCCGACTAGCGGGAGCTGAGGAGCAGTTCTTC; CDR3aa: CASSRLAGAEEQFF
abundance: many; v_gene: TRBV7-3; d_gene: TRBD2; j_gene: TRBJ2-3; CDR3nt: TGTGCCAGCAGCTCCTTTGGCGGGGGGGAGGCAGATACGCAGTATTTT; CDR3aa: CASSSFGGGEADTQYF
abundance: many; v_gene: TRBV7-2; d_gene: NA; j_gene: TRBJ1-1; CDR3nt: TGTGCCAGCAACCCGTCCCCTCGGCTTGAAGCTTTCTTT; CDR3aa: CASNPSPRLEAFF
abundance: NA; v_gene: TRBV10-1; d_gene: NA; j_gene: TRBJ2-5; CDR3nt: TGCGCCAGCAGTGAAACGACGGGGGAGACCCAGTACTTC; CDR3aa: CASSETTGETQYF
abundance: few; v_gene: TRBV28; d_gene: TRBD1; j_gene: TRBJ2-5; CDR3nt: TGTGCCAGCAGTTCTCCGGGACAGGTGGCGGGGACCCAGTACTTC; CDR3aa: CASSSPGQVAGTQYF
abundance: few; v_gene: TRBV19; d_gene: NA; j_gene: TRBJ1-1; CDR3nt: TGTGCCAGTAGTACGAGGGAAATGAACACTGAAGCTTTCTTT; CDR3aa: CASSTREMNTEAFF
abundance: few; v_gene: TRBV12-3/TRBV12-4; d_gene: NA; j_gene: TRBJ1-5; CDR3nt: TGTGCCAGCAGTCCCAGTGCAGGGGCCAATCAGCCCCAGCATTTT; CDR3aa: CASSPSAGANQPQHF
abundance: many; v_gene: TRBV15; d_gene: NA; j_gene: TRBJ2-5; CDR3nt: TGTGCCACCAGCAGAGATGGACAGTTCAGGGCTGAGACCCAGTACTTC; CDR3aa: CATSRDGQFRAETQYF
abundance: NA; v_gene: TRBV12-3/TRBV12-4; d_gene: TRBD1; j_gene: TRBJ2-7; CDR3nt: TGTGCCAGCAGTTTTCGGAAAGGGGGCCCCGATAAGTACTTC; CDR3aa: CASSFRKGGPDKYF
abundance: many; v_gene: TRBV20-1; d_gene: NA; j_gene: TRBJ1-5; CDR3nt: TGCAGTGCTAGACCGGGACTCACCATTCGCCCAATGGGACAGCCCCAGCATTTT; CDR3aa: CSARPGLTIRPMGQPQHF
abundance: NA; v_gene: TRBV28; d_gene: TRBD2; j_gene: TRBJ2-3; CDR3nt: TGTGCCAGCAGCCAGACTAGCGGGAGGGCAGATACGCAGTATTTT; CDR3aa: CASSQTSGRADTQYF
abundance: many; v_gene: TRBV7-2; d_gene: NA; j_gene: TRBJ2-5; CDR3nt: TGTGCCAGCAGCTTAAATCCGGAGACCCAGTACTTC; CDR3aa: CASSLNPETQYF
abundance: many; v_gene: TRBV7-2; d_gene: NA; j_gene: TRBJ2-5; CDR3nt: TGTGCCAGCAGCCCCTACTCAGGGACCCAGTACTTC; CDR3aa: CASSPYSGTQYF
abundance: few; v_gene: TRBV20-1; d_gene: NA; j_gene: TRBJ1-6; CDR3nt: TGCAGTGCTAGAGACCTTACAGGGAGCTCCTATAATTCACCCCTCCACTTT; CDR3aa: CSARDLTGSSYNSPLHF
abundance: many; v_gene: TRBV12-3/TRBV12-4; d_gene: NA; j_gene: TRBJ2-1; CDR3nt: TGTGCCAGCAGTTTAAGGTGGGGGGGCCGGAATGAGCAGTTCTTC; CDR3aa: CASSLRWGGRNEQFF
abundance: NA; v_gene: TRBV7-8; d_gene: NA; j_gene: TRBJ2-2; CDR3nt: TGTGCCAGCCAATTTAGGACTGAGCTGTTTTTT; CDR3aa: CASQFRTELFF
abundance: many; v_gene: TRBV7-2; d_gene: NA; j_gene: TRBJ2-7; CDR3nt: TGTGCCAGCAGCTCCCGACTTGCTACCTACGAGCAGTACTTC; CDR3aa: CASSSRLATYEQYF
abundance: few; v_gene: TRBV29-1; d_gene: TRBD2; j_gene: TRBJ2-2; CDR3nt: TGCAGCGTCGCCTCCGGGACTAGCGTGAACACCGGGGAGCTGTTTTTT; CDR3aa: CSVASGTSVNTGELFF
abundance: NA; v_gene: TRBV19; d_gene: TRBD1; j_gene: TRBJ2-2; CDR3nt: TGTGCCAGTAGTATAGTCGGGACAGGGGTGAACACCGGGGAGCTGTTTTTT; CDR3aa: CASSIVGTGVNTGELFF
abundance: many; v_gene: TRBV6-1; d_gene: NA; j_gene: TRBJ2-5; CDR3nt: TGTGCCAGCAGCTCCGGGACCTTTGGATGGGAGACCCAGTACTTC; CDR3aa: CASSSGTFGWETQYF
abundance: few; v_gene: TRBV4-2; d_gene: NA; j_gene: TRBJ1-2; CDR3nt: TGTGCCAGCAGCCAAGTCGAACAGTCTTCCGATAGGGGCTACACCTTC; CDR3aa: CASSQVEQSSDRGYTF
abundance: NA; v_gene: TRBV9; d_gene: TRBD1; j_gene: TRBJ2-7; CDR3nt: TGTGCCAGCAGCGTAGCTGCAGGGGGCGCGGGGGAGCAGTACTTC; CDR3aa: CASSVAAGGAGEQYF
abundance: NA; v_gene: TRBV20-1; d_gene: TRBD2; j_gene: TRBJ2-7; CDR3nt: TGCAGTGCACGGGGGGAATACGAGCAGTACTTC; CDR3aa: CSARGEYEQYF
abundance: many; v_gene: TRBV7-2; d_gene: NA; j_gene: TRBJ2-3; CDR3nt: TGTGCCAGCAGCTTAGTTGGGGGGAGGACAGATACGCAGTATTTT; CDR3aa: CASSLVGGRTDTQYF
abundance: many; v_gene: TRBV2; d_gene: NA; j_gene: TRBJ2-3; CDR3nt: TGTGCCAGCAGAGGTACGGATAAGGGCTCACGGAGCACAGATACGCAGTATTTT; CDR3aa: CASRGTDKGSRSTDTQYF
abundance: few; v_gene: TRBV7-3; d_gene: NA; j_gene: TRBJ2-3; CDR3nt: TGTGCCAGCAGCCCCGGGGGTACAGGTCGGCAGTATTTT; CDR3aa: CASSPGGTGRQYF
abundance: few; v_gene: TRBV28; d_gene: NA; j_gene: TRBJ2-7; CDR3nt: TGTGCCAGCAGTACCGTCGCGGCTAGCTCCTACGAGCAGTACTTC; CDR3aa: CASSTVAASSYEQYF
abundance: many; v_gene: TRBV12-5; d_gene: NA; j_gene: TRBJ1-1; CDR3nt: TGTGCTAGTGGTTTGGTACGAGGGACAGAAGCTTTCTTT; CDR3aa: CASGLVRGTEAFF
abundance: many; v_gene: TRBV12-3/TRBV12-4; d_gene: NA; j_gene: TRBJ2-7; CDR3nt: TGTGCCAGCAGTTTATCGTGGGGTACCGCTGAGCAGTACTTC; CDR3aa: CASSLSWGTAEQYF
abundance: many; v_gene: TRBV12-3/TRBV12-4; d_gene: TRBD1; j_gene: TRBJ1-5; CDR3nt: TGTGCCAGCAGTTTGGGACAGGGACAGCCCCAGCATTTT; CDR3aa: CASSLGQGQPQHF
abundance: NA; v_gene: TRBV12-3/TRBV12-4; d_gene: TRBD2; j_gene: TRBJ2-1; CDR3nt: TGTGCCAGCAGCCCCCCCGGACTAGCACGCAATGAGCAGTTCTTC; CDR3aa: CASSPPGLARNEQFF
abundance: few; v_gene: TRBV2; d_gene: NA; j_gene: TRBJ2-7; CDR3nt: TGTGCCAGCAGTGTAGGACAGTACGAGCAGTACTTC; CDR3aa: CASSVGQYEQYF
abundance: NA; v_gene: TRBV7-6; d_gene: TRBD1; j_gene: TRBJ2-1; CDR3nt: TGTGCCAGCAGTGGGACAGGCCCCCCTGAGCAGTTCTTC; CDR3aa: CASSGTGPPEQFF
abundance: NA; v_gene: TRBV6-6; d_gene: TRBD1; j_gene: TRBJ1-3; CDR3nt: TGTGCCAGCAGGTTAACAGGGGACTCTGGAAACACCATATATTTT; CDR3aa: CASRLTGDSGNTIYF
abundance: few; v_gene: TRBV28; d_gene: TRBD1; j_gene: TRBJ1-1; CDR3nt: TGTGCCAGCAGTTCACCAAACAGGGGGGAGGCTTTCTTT; CDR3aa: CASSSPNRGEAFF
abundance: many; v_gene: TRBV12-3/TRBV12-4; d_gene: NA; j_gene: TRBJ1-3; CDR3nt: TGTGCCAGCAGTTTAGCCACAGGGACCAACACCATATATTTT; CDR3aa: CASSLATGTNTIYF
abundance: NA; v_gene: TRBV20-1; d_gene: TRBD1; j_gene: TRBJ1-4; CDR3nt: TGCAGTGCTATACAGGACAGGGGGCTTGAAAAACTGTTTTTT; CDR3aa: CSAIQDRGLEKLFF